This T cell receptor beta chain was found in a study of T cell repertoires in cytomegalovirus infection. Overall study: Evidence of both CMV infection and a matching HLA type came from public TCR beta signatures. Findings and limits, study-wide: The ex vivo response showed dominance by HLA-C-restricted CMV-specific TCR beta clonotypes.

The CDR3 runs 12 residues. In germline, CDR1 is SQVTM, CDR2 ANQGSEA. TCRdb re-derived calls from the reads in MiXCR, one entry per CDR3 protein. The sample has 250,000 or so distinct CDR3 sequences, over 9% seen once. This clonotype showed up just once. What it binds is unknown. With a much larger clone just one base away, this may be a read error. Sequenced input: PBMCs. This TCR was sampled from a human donor in good health (CMV status not recorded). Some clones in this sample may be carry-over from other donors' samples. This chain links TRBV29-1 with TRBJ2-5, with D possibly being TRBD2 (6 bases). In DNA, the CDR3 is TGCAGCGTCCGGGGGTCACAAGAGACCCAGAACTTC. Its translation: CSVRGSQETQNF.